The 10 T cell receptor beta chains below were found in one sample sequenced in a study of T-cell memory formation after mild COVID-19. Each CDR3 protein gets one entry after TCRdb re-called the 5' RACE reads with MiXCR. The sample lists roughly 250,000 distinct CDR3 sequences; approximately 16% were seen once. Sequenced sample: PBMCs or a T cell subset sorted from them (not recorded which). These receptor sequences come from a man between 18 and 35 years old who had mild COVID-19 (a few samples of this study predate the infection). Cell type and time point are not known.

The CDR3 sequence: CASSQPQTGNYNEQFF. In nucleotides, the CDR3 is TGTGCCAGCAGCCAGCCCCAGACAGGGAACTACAATGAGCAGTTCTTC. This rearrangement joins TRBV5-5 to TRBJ2-1; TRBD1 matches at 7 bases. The CDR3 has 16 residues. Per germline, CDR1 SGHKS and CDR2 YYEKEE (reference sequence). V gave up 4 bases and J gave up 3 bases; unmatched junction bases: 10.

The chain couples TRBV6-5 to TRBJ2-6, with D maybe TRBD2 (6 bases). The germline V and J ends were trimmed by 2 bases and 1 base, with 6 bases remaining between them. The CDR3 consists of 15 residues. CDR1 MNHEY and CDR2 SVGAGI come from the germline V gene. The chain's CDR3 is CASSYGGSGANVLTF. The CDR3, as DNA: TGTGCCAGCAGTTACGGAGGGTCTGGGGCCAACGTCCTGACTTTC.

The chain is built from TRBV20-1 and TRBJ2-2; the match to TRBD1 covers 10 bases. CDR3 length: 15 amino acids. The germline V gene encodes CDR1 DFQATT and CDR2 SNEGSKA (reference sequence). The ends lost 3 bases at V and 6 bases at J; junction bases unmatched: 7. CDR3 sequence: CSARETGGGPGELFF. CDR3 bases: TGCAGTGCTAGGGAGACAGGGGGCGGCCCCGGGGAGCTGTTTTTT.

Note on this clonotype: At one end, the junction sequence differs from germline, possibly due to a read error. This chain uses TRBV29-1 with TRBJ2-5; possibly TRBD1 for D (5 bases). Germline V CDR1 and CDR2: SQVTM, ANQGSEA. The CDR3 totals 11 residues. CDR3 sequence (DNA): TGCAGCGTTGAAGATCAACAGGCCGCCCACTTC. Amino acids: CSVEDQQAAHF.

The genes are TRBV7-8 and TRBJ2-7; D remains ambiguous. This CDR3 contains 12 residues. Germline V gene sequence: CDR1 SGHVS, CDR2 FQNEAQ. Trimming removed 2 bases at V and 5 bases at J, with 7 bases between. CDR3 bases: TGTGCCAGCAGCTTAAGCTTGAACGAGCAGTACTTC. Translation: CASSLSLNEQYF.

The rearrangement joins TRBV19 to TRBJ2-5; 7 bases line up with TRBD1. The CDR3 spans 16 residues. The germline V gene has CDR1 LNHDA and CDR2 SQIVND (reference sequence). After removal of 1 base from V and 4 bases from J, the junction contained 9 bases not matched to a gene. CDR3 coding DNA: TGTGCCAGTAGTATAGGCGCAGGGGGTCATATAGAGACCCAGTACTTC. It specifies CASSIGAGGHIETQYF.

The J gene is TRBJ2-7, the V gene TRBV15; 7 bases are shared with TRBD1. Germline V gene data show CDR1 as LNHNV and CDR2 as YYDKDF (reference sequence). V lost 3 bases, J lost 1 base, and 6 bases stayed unmatched. CDR3 length: 15 amino acids. The CDR3 DNA reads as TGTGCCACCAGCAGCAGTAACAGGGGATCCTACGAGCAGTACTTC. Translated, it gives CATSSSNRGSYEQYF.

The chain links TRBV9 to TRBJ2-5; TRBD2 aligns across 15 bases. V was pared by 0 bases and J by 4 bases, with 7 bases of the junction left unmatched. Germline values: CDR1 SGDLS, CDR2 YYNGEE. The CDR3 has 18 residues. In DNA, the CDR3 is TGTGCCAGCAGCGTAGGGGGACTAGCGGGGGGCCCGGGAGAGACCCAGTACTTC. It yields the protein CASSVGGLAGGPGETQYF.

The gene calls are TRBV30 and TRBJ2-3; either TRBD1 or TRBD2 may supply D (6 bases each). V shed 4 bases and J shed 4 bases, with 9 bases lying between them. The CDR3 consists of 12 residues. Germline CDR1 and CDR2: GTSNPN and SVGIG (reference sequence). CDR3 amino acids: CAWTGGADTQYF. The DNA of the CDR3 is TGTGCCTGGACCGGGGGCGCAGATACGCAGTATTTT.

This clonotype came up once. The V gene is TRBV6-1, the J gene TRBJ2-7; either TRBD1 or TRBD2 may supply D (5 bases each). The CDR3 is 14 amino acids. The germline gives CDR1 MNHNS, CDR2 SASEGT. Deletions cut 6 bases from V and 6 bases from J, with 18 bases between. The CDR3 region is CASRRDPGAGEQYF. In DNA, the CDR3 is TGTGCCAGCAGAAGGGACCCCGGGGCCGGCGAGCAGTACTTC.